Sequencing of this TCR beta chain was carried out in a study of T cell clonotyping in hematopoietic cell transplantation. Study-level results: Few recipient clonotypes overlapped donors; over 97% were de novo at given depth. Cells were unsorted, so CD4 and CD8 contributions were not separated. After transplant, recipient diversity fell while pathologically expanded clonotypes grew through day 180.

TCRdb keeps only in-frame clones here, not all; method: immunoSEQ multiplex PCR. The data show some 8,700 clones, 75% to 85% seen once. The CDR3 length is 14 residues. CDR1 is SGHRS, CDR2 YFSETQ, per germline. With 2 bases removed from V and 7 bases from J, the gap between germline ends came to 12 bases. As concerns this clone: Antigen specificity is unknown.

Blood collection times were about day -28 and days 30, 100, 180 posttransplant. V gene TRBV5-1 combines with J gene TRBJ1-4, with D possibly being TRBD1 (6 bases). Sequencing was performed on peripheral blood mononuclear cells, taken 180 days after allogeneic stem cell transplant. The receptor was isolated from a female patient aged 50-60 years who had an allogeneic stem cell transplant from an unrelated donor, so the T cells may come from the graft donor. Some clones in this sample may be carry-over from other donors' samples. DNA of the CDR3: TGCGCCAGCAGCTTAACAGGGAAAGTTGAAAAACTGTTTTTT. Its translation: CASSLTGKVEKLFF.